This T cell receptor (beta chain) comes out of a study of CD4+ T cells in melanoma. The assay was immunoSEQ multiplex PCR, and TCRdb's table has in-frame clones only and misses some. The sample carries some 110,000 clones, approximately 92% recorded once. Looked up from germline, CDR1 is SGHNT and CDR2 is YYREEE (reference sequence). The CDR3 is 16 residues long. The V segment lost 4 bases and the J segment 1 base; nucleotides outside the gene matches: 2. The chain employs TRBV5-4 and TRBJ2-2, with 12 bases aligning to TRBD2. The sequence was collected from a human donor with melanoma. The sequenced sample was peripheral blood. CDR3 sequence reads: CASSPGLAGNTGELFF. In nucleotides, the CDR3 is TGTGCCAGCAGCCCGGGACTAGCGGGGAACACCGGGGAGCTGTTTTTT. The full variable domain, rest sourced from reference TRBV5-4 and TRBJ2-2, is ETGVTQSPTHLIKTRGQQVTLRCSSQSGHNTVSWYQQALGQGPQFIFQYYREEENGRGNFPPRFSGLQFPNYSSELNVNALELDDSALYLCASSPGLAGNTGELFFGEGSRLTVL.